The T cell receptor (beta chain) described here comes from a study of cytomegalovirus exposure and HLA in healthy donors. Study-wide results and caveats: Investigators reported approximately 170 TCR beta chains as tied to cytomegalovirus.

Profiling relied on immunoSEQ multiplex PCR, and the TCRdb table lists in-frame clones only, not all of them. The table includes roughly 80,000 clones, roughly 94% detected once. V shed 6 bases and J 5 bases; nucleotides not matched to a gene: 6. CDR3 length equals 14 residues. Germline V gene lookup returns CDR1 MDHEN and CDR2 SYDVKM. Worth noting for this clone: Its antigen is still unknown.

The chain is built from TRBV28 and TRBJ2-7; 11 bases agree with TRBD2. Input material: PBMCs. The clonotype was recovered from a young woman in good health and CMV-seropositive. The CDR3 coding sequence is TGTGCCAGCAGAACACTAGCGGGAGTAGACGAGCAGTACTTC. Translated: CASRTLAGVDEQYF.